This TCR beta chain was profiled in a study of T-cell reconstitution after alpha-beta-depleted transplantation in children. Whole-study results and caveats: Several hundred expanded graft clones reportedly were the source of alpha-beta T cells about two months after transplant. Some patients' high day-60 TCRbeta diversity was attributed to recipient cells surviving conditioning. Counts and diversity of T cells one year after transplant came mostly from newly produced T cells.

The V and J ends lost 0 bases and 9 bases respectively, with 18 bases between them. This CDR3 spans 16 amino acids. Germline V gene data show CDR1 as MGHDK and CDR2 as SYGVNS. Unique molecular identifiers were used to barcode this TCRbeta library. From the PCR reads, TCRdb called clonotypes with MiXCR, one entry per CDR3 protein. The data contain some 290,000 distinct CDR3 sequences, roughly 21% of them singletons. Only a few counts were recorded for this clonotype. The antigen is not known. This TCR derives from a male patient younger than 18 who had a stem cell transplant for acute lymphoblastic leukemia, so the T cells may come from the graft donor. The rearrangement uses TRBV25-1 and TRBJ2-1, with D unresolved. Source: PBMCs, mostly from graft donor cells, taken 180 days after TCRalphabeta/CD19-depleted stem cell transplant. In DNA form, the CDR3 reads TGTGCCAGCAGTGAATACCCGGCCCTCCGGTTGGGTGAGCAGTTCTTC. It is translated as CASSEYPALRLGEQFF. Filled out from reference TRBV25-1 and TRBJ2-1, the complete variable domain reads EADIYQTPRYLVIGTGKKITLECSQTMGHDKMYWYQQDPGMELHLIHYSYGVNSTEKGDLSSESTVSRIRTEHFPLTLESARPSHTSQYLCASSEYPALRLGEQFFGPGTRLTVL.